This T cell receptor (beta chain) was captured by sequencing in a study of healthy donors' naive CD4 and CD8 T cells. Naive CD4+ cells were sorted as CD4+CD8-CD45RO-CD45RA+; naive CD8+ as CD8+CD4-CD45RA+CD27bright. Trimming left V 4 bases short and J 4 bases short, with 11 bases between. The germline V gene encodes CDR1 LGHNA and CDR2 YNFKEQ. CDR3 length: 14 amino acids. As for this clonotype: Its antigen remains unknown.

The study, taken as a whole, reports: Naive CD4+ and CD8+ cells reportedly differed in usage of most V and J genes. Negatively charged CDR3s marked CD8+ lineage; positively charged CDR3s marked CD4+ lineage. Bias from naive T cell homeostatic proliferation was not addressed.

TCR libraries were built from about 0.55 ug of total RNA by linear amplification. TCRdb itself ran the reads through MiXCR, one entry per CDR3 protein. The table includes 150,000 to 200,000 distinct CDR3 sequences, 65% to 75% detected once. The chain combines TRBV4-2 with TRBJ2-1; D is perhaps TRBD2 (6 bases). The source material was naive CD4+ and CD8+ T cells sorted from blood, pooled from several donors. The sequence was collected from a pool of human donors in good health; the sample pools cells from several healthy donors. The CDR3 loop reads CASSPREPYNEQFF. CDR3 DNA: TGTGCCAGCAGCCCCCGGGAGCCTTACAATGAGCAGTTCTTC.